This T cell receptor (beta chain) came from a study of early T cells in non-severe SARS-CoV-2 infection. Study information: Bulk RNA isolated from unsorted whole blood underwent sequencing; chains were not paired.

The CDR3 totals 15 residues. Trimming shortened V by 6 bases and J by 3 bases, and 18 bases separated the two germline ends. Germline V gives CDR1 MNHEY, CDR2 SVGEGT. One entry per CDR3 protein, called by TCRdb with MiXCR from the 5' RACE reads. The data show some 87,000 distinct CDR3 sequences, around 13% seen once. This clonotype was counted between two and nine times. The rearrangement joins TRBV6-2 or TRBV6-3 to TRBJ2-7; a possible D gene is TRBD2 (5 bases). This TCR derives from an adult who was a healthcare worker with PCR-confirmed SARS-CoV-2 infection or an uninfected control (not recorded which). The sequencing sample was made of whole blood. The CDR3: CASRDDLKRYYEQYF. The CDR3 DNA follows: TGTGCCAGCAGGGACGACTTGAAGCGGTACTACGAGCAGTACTTC.